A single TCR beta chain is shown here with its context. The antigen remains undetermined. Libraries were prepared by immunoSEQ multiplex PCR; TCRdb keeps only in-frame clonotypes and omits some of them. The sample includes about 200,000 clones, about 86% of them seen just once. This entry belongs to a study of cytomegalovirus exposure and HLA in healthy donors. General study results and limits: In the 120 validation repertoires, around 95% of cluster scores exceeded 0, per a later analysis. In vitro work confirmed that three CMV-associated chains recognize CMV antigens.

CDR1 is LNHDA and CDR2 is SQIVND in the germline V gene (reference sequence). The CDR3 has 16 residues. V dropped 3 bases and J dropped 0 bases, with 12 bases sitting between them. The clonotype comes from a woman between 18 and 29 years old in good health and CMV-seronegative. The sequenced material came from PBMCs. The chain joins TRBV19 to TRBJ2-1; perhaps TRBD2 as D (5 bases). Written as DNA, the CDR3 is TGTGCCAGTAGTATTGAGCGGCCCAGCTCCTACAATGAGCAGTTCTTC. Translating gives CASSIERPSSYNEQFF.